The rows below give T cell receptor beta chains drawn from one sample of a study. TCRdb re-called the RT-PCR reads through MiXCR, storing one row per CDR3 protein. Of about 680,000 distinct CDR3 sequences in the sample, 14% were seen once. The specimen sequenced was memory CD4+ T cells from blood. Every receptor here comes from a female donor in good health, serving as a healthy control. The CDR3 runs from the conserved cysteine through the conserved F or W. A D gene is named only where the DNA matches it firmly. The size entry is marked missing in some rows and otherwise reads once, few, many or a size class.

TRBV28,-,TRBJ2-1,many,CASSLSGNEQFF,TGTGCCAGCAGTTTGTCGGGGAATGAGCAGTTCTTC
TRBV5-4,TRBD2,TRBJ2-3,few,CASSSRTSGASSTDTQYF,TGTGCCAGCAGCTCCCGGACTAGCGGAGCCTCTAGCACAGATACGCAGTATTTT
TRBV6-6,-,TRBJ1-5,-,CASRLRRGRGFLLGNQPQHF,TGTGCCAGCAGACTCAGGCGGGGACGAGGGTTCCTCCTGGGCAATCAGCCCCAGCATTTT
TRBV5-1,TRBD2,TRBJ2-7,few,CASSWGTSGAYEQYF,TGCGCCAGCAGCTGGGGGACTAGCGGGGCCTACGAGCAGTACTTC
TRBV5-1,-,TRBJ2-5,-,CASSLMFGETQYF,TGCGCCAGCAGCTTGATGTTTGGAGAGACCCAGTACTTC
TRBV6-2/TRBV6-3,-,TRBJ2-1,few,CASSPIAHNNEQFF,TGTGCCAGCAGTCCCATAGCCCATAACAATGAGCAGTTCTTC
TRBV9,-,TRBJ1-1,many,CASSVQGYTEAFF,TGTGCCAGCAGCGTACAGGGGTACACTGAAGCTTTCTTT
TRBV7-2,-,TRBJ1-2,-,CASSFFLSKDSQYTF,TGTGCCAGCAGCTTTTTTTTGTCGAAGGACAGCCAATACACCTTC
TRBV27,-,TRBJ2-3,few,CASSLVQNFADTQYF,TGTGCCAGCAGTTTAGTCCAAAACTTCGCAGATACGCAGTATTTT
TRBV7-2,TRBD1,TRBJ2-7,many,CASSLVGTGGHEQYF,TGTGCCAGCAGCTTAGTGGGGACAGGGGGCCACGAGCAGTACTTC
TRBV5-1,-,TRBJ2-3,many,CASSLGTPTDTQYF,TGCGCCAGCAGCTTGGGGACTCCTACAGATACGCAGTATTTT
TRBV7-2,-,TRBJ2-5,many,CASSSGGETQYF,TGTGCCAGCAGCTCAGGGGGGGAGACCCAGTACTTC
TRBV9,TRBD2,TRBJ2-3,many,CASSVALAGVDTQYF,TGTGCCAGCAGCGTAGCACTAGCGGGAGTAGATACGCAGTATTTT
TRBV29-1,-,TRBJ1-4,few,CSVRRDINEKLFF,TGCAGCGTTAGGAGGGACATCAATGAAAAACTGTTTTTT
TRBV5-1,-,TRBJ2-1,many,CASSLGDSYNEQFF,TGCGCCAGCAGCTTAGGGGACTCCTACAATGAGCAGTTCTTC
TRBV9,TRBD1,TRBJ1-1,few,CASSVGTGWGHTEAFF,TGTGCCAGCAGCGTAGGGACAGGGTGGGGGCACACTGAAGCTTTCTTT
TRBV12-3/TRBV12-4,-,TRBJ2-1,many,CASSRTRSSYNEQFF,TGTGCCAGCAGCAGAACTAGGAGCTCCTACAATGAGCAGTTCTTC
TRBV5-1,-,TRBJ1-3,-,CASSLDRRVSGNTIYF,TGCGCCAGCAGCTTGGACAGGAGGGTCTCTGGAAACACCATATATTTT
TRBV28,-,TRBJ2-7,-,CASSYLSGSYEQYF,TGTGCCAGCAGTTACCTCTCGGGCTCCTACGAGCAGTACTTC
TRBV20-1,TRBD2,TRBJ2-1,-,CSAFLPSGGAGEQFF,TGCAGTGCTTTCCTACCTAGCGGGGGGGCAGGTGAGCAGTTCTTC
TRBV20-1,-,TRBJ2-3,-,CSARPGTPEATDTQYF,TGCAGTGCCCGTCCCGGGACACCCGAAGCCACAGATACGCAGTATTTT
TRBV25-1,-,TRBJ1-5,once,CASSGSGGQNQPQHF,TGTGCCAGCAGTGGATCTGGGGGGCAGAATCAGCCCCAGCATTTT
TRBV18,TRBD1,TRBJ2-4,-,CASSPGQGSNIQYF,TGTGCCAGCTCACCGGGACAGGGAAGTAACATTCAGTACTTC
TRBV20-1,-,TRBJ2-4,few,CSARETNLAKNIQYF,TGCAGTGCTAGAGAGACTAATCTAGCCAAAAACATTCAGTACTTC
TRBV7-8,-,TRBJ1-2,-,CASTPWKDNYGYTF,TGTGCCAGCACCCCTTGGAAGGACAACTATGGCTACACCTTC
TRBV3-1,-,TRBJ1-2,few,CASSQEKGTNYGYTF,TGTGCCAGCAGCCAAGAGAAAGGGACGAACTATGGCTACACCTTC
TRBV7-2,TRBD2,TRBJ2-3,few,CASSLGSGVSTDTQYF,TGTGCCAGCAGCTTAGGAAGCGGGGTTAGCACAGATACGCAGTATTTT
TRBV2,TRBD2,TRBJ2-1,-,CASSEGLAGGYEQFF,TGTGCCAGCAGTGAGGGACTAGCGGGAGGGTATGAGCAGTTCTTC
TRBV10-3,TRBD1,TRBJ1-5,many,CAISDQGAGSNQPQHF,TGTGCCATCAGTGACCAGGGGGCCGGTAGCAATCAGCCCCAGCATTTT
TRBV20-1,TRBD1,TRBJ2-7,few,CSARDGQGIYEQYF,TGCAGTGCTAGAGATGGACAGGGGATCTACGAGCAGTACTTC
TRBV5-4,-,TRBJ2-3,few,CASSTDPMGSDTQYF,TGTGCCAGCAGCACCGACCCCATGGGATCAGATACGCAGTATTTT
TRBV10-3,TRBD1,TRBJ2-2,many,CAINNQGGGTGELFF,TGTGCCATCAACAACCAAGGGGGCGGCACCGGGGAGCTGTTTTTT
TRBV5-4,-,TRBJ1-2,few,CASSLVWERDYGYTF,-
TRBV7-2,-,TRBJ1-3,-,CASSLGMGRNTIYF,TGTGCCAGCAGCTTAGGAATGGGGAGGAACACCATATATTTT
TRBV7-9,-,TRBJ2-2,few,CASSSASVTGELFF,TGTGCCAGCAGCTCAGCTTCTGTCACCGGGGAGCTGTTTTTT
TRBV12-3/TRBV12-4,-,TRBJ2-2,few,CASSLQGWDTGELFF,TGTGCCAGCAGTTTACAGGGGTGGGACACCGGGGAGCTGTTTTTT
TRBV5-1,TRBD2,TRBJ2-1,few,CASSFGLAGGRGSDEQFF,TGCGCCAGCAGCTTCGGACTAGCGGGGGGTCGTGGATCCGATGAGCAGTTCTTC
TRBV13,-,TRBJ1-1,-,CASSLIGREAFF,TGTGCCAGCAGCTTAATCGGCAGGGAAGCTTTCTTT
TRBV28,-,TRBJ2-3,-,CASSFILQGYADTQYF,TGTGCCAGCAGTTTCATCTTACAGGGATATGCAGATACGCAGTATTTT
TRBV7-6,-,TRBJ2-7,few,CASSLQPPGRIQYEQYF,TGTGCCAGCAGCCTACAACCACCGGGACGTATACAGTACGAGCAGTACTTC
TRBV11-2,-,TRBJ2-1,few,CASSRTGAEQFF,TGTGCCAGCAGCCGTACAGGAGCAGAGCAGTTCTTC
TRBV5-1,TRBD2,TRBJ2-7,many,CASSLRTSGVSYEQYF,TGCGCCAGCAGCCTAAGGACTAGCGGGGTCTCCTACGAGCAGTACTTC
TRBV20-1,-,TRBJ2-3,few,CSATPLEALATDTQYF,TGCAGTGCTACTCCCCTCGAGGCCCTGGCTACAGATACGCAGTATTTT
TRBV25-1,TRBD1,TRBJ2-7,few,CASSPPTGYSHEQYF,TGTGCCAGCAGCCCCCCGACAGGGTATAGTCACGAGCAGTACTTC
TRBV27,-,TRBJ1-6,-,CASGPLGRDNSPLHF,TGTGCCAGCGGGCCGTTGGGGCGGGATAATTCACCCCTCCACTTT
TRBV24-1,-,TRBJ2-3,few,CATSDLQSGLDTQYF,TGTGCCACCAGTGATTTGCAATCGGGACTGGATACGCAGTATTTT
TRBV20-1,TRBD2,TRBJ2-1,once,CSARDQARASGGANNEQFF,TGCAGTGCTAGAGATCAGGCGCGGGCTAGCGGGGGGGCAAACAATGAGCAGTTCTTC
TRBV10-3,TRBD1,TRBJ2-5,few,CAIYEGTGGAETQYF,TGTGCCATCTACGAGGGGACAGGGGGCGCGGAGACCCAGTACTTC
TRBV7-2,-,TRBJ2-3,-,CASSWGLVPDTQYF,TGTGCCAGCAGCTGGGGACTTGTACCAGATACGCAGTATTTT
TRBV4-3,TRBD2,TRBJ2-1,many,CASSQEVIRLAAYNEQFF,TGCGCCAGCAGCCAAGAAGTAATCAGACTAGCGGCCTACAATGAGCAGTTCTTC
TRBV11-2,TRBD1,TRBJ1-1,-,CASSSPRQGAFF,TGTGCCAGCAGCTCCCCCCGACAGGGAGCTTTCTTT
TRBV29-1,-,TRBJ1-1,many,CSARTGTVGTEAFF,TGCAGCGCCCGAACCGGGACGGTGGGCACTGAAGCTTTCTTT
TRBV24-1,-,TRBJ2-3,-,CATFTDTQYF,TGTGCCACCTTCACAGATACGCAGTATTTT
TRBV29-1,-,TRBJ2-2,few,CSVEDRGRRAGELFF,TGCAGCGTTGAAGACCGGGGGCGGAGGGCCGGGGAGCTGTTTTTT
TRBV7-2,-,TRBJ2-3,-,CASIQRRSGDTQYF,TGTGCCAGCATCCAACGGCGTAGCGGAGATACGCAGTATTTT